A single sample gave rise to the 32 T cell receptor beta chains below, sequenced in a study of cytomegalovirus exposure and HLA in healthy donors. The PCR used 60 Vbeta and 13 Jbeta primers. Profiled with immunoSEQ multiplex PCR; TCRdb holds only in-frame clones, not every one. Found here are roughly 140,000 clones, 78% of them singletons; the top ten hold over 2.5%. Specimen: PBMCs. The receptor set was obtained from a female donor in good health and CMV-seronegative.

In DNA form, the CDR3 reads TGTGCCAGTAGTATTATAGGGGGCTTTACGAGCAATGAGCAGTTCTTC. This sequence encodes CASSIIGGFTSNEQFF. The chain has TRBV19 and TRBJ2-1; 7 positions agree with TRBD1. CDR3 length: 16 amino acids. V trimming: 3 bases; J trimming: 6 bases; junction bases outside the gene matches: 11. Germline lookup yields CDR1 LNHDA and CDR2 SQIVND (reference sequence).

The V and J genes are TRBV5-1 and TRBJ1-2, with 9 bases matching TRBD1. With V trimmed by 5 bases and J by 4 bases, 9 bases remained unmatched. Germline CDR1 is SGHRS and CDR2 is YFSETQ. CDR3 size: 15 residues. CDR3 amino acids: CASRKATGGVYGYTF. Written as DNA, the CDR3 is TGCGCCAGCAGGAAGGCAACAGGGGGCGTCTATGGCTACACCTTC.

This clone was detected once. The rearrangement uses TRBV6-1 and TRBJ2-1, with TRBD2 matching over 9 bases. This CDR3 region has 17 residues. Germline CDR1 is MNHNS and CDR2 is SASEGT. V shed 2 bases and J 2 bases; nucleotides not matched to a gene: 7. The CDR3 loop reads CASSETLAGRAYNEQFF. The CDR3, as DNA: TGTGCCAGCAGTGAAACGCTAGCGGGGAGGGCCTACAATGAGCAGTTCTTC.

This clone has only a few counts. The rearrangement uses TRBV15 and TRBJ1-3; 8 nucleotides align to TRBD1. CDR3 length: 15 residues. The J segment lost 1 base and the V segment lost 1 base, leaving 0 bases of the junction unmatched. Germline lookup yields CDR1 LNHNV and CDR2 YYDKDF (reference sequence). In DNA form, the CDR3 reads TGTGCCACCAGCAGAGGACAGGGGTCTGGAAACACCATATATTTT. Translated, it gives CATSRGQGSGNTIYF.

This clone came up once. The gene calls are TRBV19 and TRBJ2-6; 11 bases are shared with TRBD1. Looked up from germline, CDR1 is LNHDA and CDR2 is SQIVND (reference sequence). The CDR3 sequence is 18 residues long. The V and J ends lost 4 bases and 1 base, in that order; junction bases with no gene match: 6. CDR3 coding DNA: TGTGCCAGTAGTAAGGGGACAGGGGGAATGTCTGGGGCCAACGTCCTGACTTTC. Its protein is CASSKGTGGMSGANVLTF.

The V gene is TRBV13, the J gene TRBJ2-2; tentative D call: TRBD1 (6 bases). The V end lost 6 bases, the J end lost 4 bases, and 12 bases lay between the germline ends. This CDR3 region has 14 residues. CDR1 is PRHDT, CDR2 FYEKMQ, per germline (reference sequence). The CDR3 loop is CASRRGQSTGELFF. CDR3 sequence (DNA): TGTGCCAGCAGGCGTGGACAGTCCACCGGGGAGCTGTTTTTT.

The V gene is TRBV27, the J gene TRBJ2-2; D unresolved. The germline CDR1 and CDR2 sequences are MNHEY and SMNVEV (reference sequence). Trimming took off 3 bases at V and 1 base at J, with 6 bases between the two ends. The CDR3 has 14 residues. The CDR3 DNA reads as TGTGCCAGCAGTTTTCTAGGGAACACCGGGGAGCTGTTTTTT. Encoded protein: CASSFLGNTGELFF.

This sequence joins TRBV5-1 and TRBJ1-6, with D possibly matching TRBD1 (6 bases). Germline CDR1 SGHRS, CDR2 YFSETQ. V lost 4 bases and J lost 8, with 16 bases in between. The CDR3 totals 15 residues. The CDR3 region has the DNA TGCGCCAGCAGCCGCCGGCCAGGGGCAGATTCACCCCTCCACTTT. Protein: CASSRRPGADSPLHF. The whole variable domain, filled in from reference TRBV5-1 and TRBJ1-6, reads KAGVTQTPRYLIKTRGQQVTLSCSPISGHRSVSWYQQTPGQGLQFLFEYFSETQRNKGNFPGRFSGRQFSNSRSEMNVSTLELGDSALYLCASSRRPGADSPLHFGNGTRLTVT.

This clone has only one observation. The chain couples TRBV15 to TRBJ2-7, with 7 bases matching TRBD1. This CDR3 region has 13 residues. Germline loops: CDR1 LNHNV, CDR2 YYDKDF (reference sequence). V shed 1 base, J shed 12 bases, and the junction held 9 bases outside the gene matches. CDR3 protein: CATSRVYHRGRYF. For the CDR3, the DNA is TGTGCCACCAGCAGAGTATACCACAGGGGACGGTACTTC.

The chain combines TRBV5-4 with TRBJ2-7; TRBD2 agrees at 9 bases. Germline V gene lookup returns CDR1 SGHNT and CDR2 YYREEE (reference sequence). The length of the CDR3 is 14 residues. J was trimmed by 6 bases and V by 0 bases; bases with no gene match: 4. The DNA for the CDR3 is TGTGCCAGCAGCTTGGAGCTAGCGGGAAGCGAGCAGTACTTC. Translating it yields CASSLELAGSEQYF.

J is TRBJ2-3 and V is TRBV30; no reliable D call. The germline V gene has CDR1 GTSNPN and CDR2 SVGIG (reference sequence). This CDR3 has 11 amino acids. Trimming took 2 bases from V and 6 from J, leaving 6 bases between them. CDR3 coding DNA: TGTGCCTGGAGTCGGTTGGATACGCAGTATTTT. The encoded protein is CAWSRLDTQYF.

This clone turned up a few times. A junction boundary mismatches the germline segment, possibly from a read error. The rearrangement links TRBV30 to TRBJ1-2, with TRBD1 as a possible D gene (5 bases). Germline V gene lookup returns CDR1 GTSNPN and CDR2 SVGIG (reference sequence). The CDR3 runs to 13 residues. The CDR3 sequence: CAWARADNYGYPF. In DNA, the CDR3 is TGTGCCTGGGCCAGGGCAGATAACTATGGCTACCCCTTC.

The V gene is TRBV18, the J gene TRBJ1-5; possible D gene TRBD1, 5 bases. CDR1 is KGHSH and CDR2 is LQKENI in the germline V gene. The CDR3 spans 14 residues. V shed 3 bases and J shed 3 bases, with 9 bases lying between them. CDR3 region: CASSPDSLNQPQHF. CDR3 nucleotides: TGTGCCAGCTCACCTGACAGTCTCAATCAGCCCCAGCATTTT.

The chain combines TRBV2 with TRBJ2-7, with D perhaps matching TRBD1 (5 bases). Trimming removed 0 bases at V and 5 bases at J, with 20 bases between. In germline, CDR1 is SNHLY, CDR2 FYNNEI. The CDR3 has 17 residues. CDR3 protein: CASSEAGRGGFFNEQYF. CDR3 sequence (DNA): TGTGCCAGCAGTGAAGCGGGAAGGGGTGGATTTTTTAACGAGCAGTACTTC.

The CDR3 here is CASSFHRSSGSHYEQYF. CDR3 bases: TGTGCCAGCAGTTTCCATAGAAGTAGCGGCTCCCACTACGAGCAGTACTTC. The gene calls are TRBV28 and TRBJ2-7; maybe TRBD2 (6 bases). Trimming removed 3 bases from V and 3 bases from J, with 21 bases in between. The CDR3 covers 17 residues. Per germline, CDR1 MDHEN and CDR2 SYDVKM.

CDR3 sequence: CASSQEGSGRRETQYF. The DNA for the CDR3 is TGCGCCAGCAGCCAAGAAGGCAGCGGGAGGAGGGAGACCCAGTACTTC. V gene TRBV4-1 combines with J gene TRBJ2-5, with TRBD2 matching over 9 bases. The CDR3 covers 16 residues. With 0 bases clipped from V and 5 bases from J, the junction kept 7 bases outside the gene matches. CDR1 and CDR2 (germline): MGHRA, YSYEKL.

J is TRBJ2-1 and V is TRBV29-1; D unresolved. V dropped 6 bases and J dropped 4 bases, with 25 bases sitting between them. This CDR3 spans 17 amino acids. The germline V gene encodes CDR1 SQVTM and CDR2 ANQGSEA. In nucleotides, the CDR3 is TGCAGCGTCCTCTCTTGGAGCCGGAGACGGAGATACAATGAGCAGTTCTTC. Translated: CSVLSWSRRRRYNEQFF.

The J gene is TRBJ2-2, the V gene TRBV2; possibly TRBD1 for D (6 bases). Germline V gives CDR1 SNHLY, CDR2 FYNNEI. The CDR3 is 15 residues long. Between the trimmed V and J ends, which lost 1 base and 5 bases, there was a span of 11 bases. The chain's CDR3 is CASSEVRGRTGELFF. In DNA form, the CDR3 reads TGTGCCAGCAGTGAAGTCAGGGGAAGGACCGGGGAGCTGTTTTTT.

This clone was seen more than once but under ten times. The CDR3 bases are TGTGCCAGCAGCTGGGACAGCCTCATGAACACTGAAGCTTTCTTT. Translation: CASSWDSLMNTEAFF. The chain carries TRBV7-2 and TRBJ1-1, with 7 bases that match TRBD1. Germline CDR1 SGHTA, CDR2 FQGNSA. V dropped 4 bases and J dropped 0; count of bases not matched to a gene: 5. The CDR3 is 15 amino acids.

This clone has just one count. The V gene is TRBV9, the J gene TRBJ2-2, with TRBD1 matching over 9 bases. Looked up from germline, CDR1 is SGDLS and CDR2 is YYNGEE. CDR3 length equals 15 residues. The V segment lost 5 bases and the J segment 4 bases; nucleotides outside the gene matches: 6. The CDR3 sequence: CASSGTGGGTGELFF. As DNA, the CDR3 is TGTGCCAGCAGTGGAACAGGGGGCGGCACCGGGGAGCTGTTTTTT.

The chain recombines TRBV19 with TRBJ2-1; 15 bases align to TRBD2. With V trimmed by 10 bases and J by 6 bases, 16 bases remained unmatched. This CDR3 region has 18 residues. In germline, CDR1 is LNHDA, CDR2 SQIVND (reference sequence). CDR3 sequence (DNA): TGTGCCACCCTGCCGGGACTAGCGGGGGGTCTAAAAGTCAATGAGCAGTTCTTC. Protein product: CATLPGLAGGLKVNEQFF.

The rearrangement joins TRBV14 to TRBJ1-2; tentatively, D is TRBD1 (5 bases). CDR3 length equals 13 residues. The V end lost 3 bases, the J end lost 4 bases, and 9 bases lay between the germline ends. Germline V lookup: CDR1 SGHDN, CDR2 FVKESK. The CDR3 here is CASSQGLGYGYTF. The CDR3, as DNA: TGTGCCAGCAGCCAGGGGCTTGGCTATGGCTACACCTTC.

CDR3 nucleotide sequence: TGTGCCAGCAGTGACGTATGGGGCTTCGGCACAGATACGCAGTATTTT. Amino acids: CASSDVWGFGTDTQYF. This rearrangement joins TRBV6-4 to TRBJ2-3, with TRBD1 as a possible D gene (5 bases). V lost 2 bases and J lost 1, with 13 bases in between. Germline V gene lookup returns CDR1 MRHNA and CDR2 SNTAGT. The CDR3 spans 16 residues.

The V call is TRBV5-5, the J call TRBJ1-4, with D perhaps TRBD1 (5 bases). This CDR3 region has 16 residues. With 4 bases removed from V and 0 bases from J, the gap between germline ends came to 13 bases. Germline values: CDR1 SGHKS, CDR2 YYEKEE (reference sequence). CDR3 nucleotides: TGTGCCAGCAGCCCTGGGGGGTCGGCAACTAATGAAAAACTGTTTTTT. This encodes CASSPGGSATNEKLFF.

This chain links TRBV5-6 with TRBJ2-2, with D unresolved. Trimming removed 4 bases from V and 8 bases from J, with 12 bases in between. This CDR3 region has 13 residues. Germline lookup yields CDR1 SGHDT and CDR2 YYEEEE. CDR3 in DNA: TGTGCCAGCAGCGGGTGGGCCGCAGGGGAGCTGTTTTTT. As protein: CASSGWAAGELFF.

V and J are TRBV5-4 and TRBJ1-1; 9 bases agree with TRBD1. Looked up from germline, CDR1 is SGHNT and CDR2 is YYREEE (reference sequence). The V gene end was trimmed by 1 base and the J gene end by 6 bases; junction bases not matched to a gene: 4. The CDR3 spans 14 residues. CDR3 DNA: TGTGCCAGCAGCTTGACAGGGGGCTGGGCTGAAGCTTTCTTT. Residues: CASSLTGGWAEAFF.

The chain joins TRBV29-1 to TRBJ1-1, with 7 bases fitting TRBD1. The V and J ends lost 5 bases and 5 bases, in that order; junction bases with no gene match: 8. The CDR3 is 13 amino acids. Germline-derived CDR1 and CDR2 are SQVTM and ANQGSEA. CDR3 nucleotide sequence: TGCAGCGTTTCCGAGGGGGCGCAGACTGAAGCTTTCTTT. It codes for CSVSEGAQTEAFF.

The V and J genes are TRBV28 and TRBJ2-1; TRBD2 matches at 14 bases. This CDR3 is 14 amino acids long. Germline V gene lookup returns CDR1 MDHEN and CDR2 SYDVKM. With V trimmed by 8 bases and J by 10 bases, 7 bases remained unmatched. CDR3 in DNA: TGTGCCAGCCTTCGGACTAGCGGGGGGCGGGAGCAGTTCTTC. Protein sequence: CASLRTSGGREQFF.

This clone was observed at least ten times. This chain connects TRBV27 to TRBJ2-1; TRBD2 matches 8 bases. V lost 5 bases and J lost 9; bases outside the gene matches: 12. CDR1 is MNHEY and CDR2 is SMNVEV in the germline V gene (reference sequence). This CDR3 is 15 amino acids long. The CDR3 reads CASSMAAGAISEQFF. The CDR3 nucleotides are TGTGCCAGCAGTATGGCAGCGGGAGCAATCAGTGAGCAGTTCTTC.

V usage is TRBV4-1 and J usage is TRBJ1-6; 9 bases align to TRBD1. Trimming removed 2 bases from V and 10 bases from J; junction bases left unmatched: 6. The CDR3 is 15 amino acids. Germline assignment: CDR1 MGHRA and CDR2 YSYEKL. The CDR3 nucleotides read TGCGCCAGCAGCCAACCACAGGGGGCTGGATCACCCCTCCACTTT. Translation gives CASSQPQGAGSPLHF.

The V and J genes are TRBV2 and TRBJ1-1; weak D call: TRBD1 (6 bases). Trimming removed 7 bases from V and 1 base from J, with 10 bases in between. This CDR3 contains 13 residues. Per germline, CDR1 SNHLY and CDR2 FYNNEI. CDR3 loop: CASTLQGNTEAFF. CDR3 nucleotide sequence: TGTGCCAGCACGCTACAGGGGAACACTGAAGCTTTCTTT.

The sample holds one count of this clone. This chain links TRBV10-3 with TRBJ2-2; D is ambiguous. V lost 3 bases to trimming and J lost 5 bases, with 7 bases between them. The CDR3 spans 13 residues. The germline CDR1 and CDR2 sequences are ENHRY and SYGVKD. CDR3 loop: CAISESRTGELFF. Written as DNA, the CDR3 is TGTGCCATCAGTGAAAGCCGGACCGGGGAGCTGTTTTTT.